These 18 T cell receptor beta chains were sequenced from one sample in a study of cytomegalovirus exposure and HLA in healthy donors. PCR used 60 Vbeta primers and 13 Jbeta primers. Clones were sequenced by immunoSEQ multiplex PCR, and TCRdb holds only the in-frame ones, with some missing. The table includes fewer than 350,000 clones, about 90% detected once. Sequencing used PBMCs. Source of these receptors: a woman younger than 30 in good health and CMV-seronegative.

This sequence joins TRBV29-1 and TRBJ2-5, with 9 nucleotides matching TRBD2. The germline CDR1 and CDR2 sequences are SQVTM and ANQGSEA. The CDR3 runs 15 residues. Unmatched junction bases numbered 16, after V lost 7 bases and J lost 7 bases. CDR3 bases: TGCAGCGCTGATCGAGCGGGGGGCATCAGTGGGACCCAGTACTTC. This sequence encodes CSADRAGGISGTQYF.

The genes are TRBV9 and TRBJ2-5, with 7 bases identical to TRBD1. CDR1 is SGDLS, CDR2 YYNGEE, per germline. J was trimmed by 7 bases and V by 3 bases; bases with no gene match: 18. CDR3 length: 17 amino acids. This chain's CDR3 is CASSGSHDREGFGTQYF. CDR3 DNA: TGTGCCAGCAGCGGCAGCCACGACAGGGAAGGATTCGGGACCCAGTACTTC.

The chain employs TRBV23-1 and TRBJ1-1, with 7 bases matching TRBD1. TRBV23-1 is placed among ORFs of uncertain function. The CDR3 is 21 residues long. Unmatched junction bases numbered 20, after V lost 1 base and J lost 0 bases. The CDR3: CASSQFPSLWTGLFMNTEAFF. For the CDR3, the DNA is TGCGCCAGCAGTCAATTCCCGAGTTTATGGACAGGTCTTTTCATGAACACTGAAGCTTTCTTT.

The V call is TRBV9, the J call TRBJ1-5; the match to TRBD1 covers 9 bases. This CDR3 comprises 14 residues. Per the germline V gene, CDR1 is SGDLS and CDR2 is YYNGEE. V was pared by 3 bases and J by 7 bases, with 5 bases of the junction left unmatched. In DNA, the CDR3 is TGTGCCAGCAGCGCTGGGACAGGGTTCCAGCCCCAGCATTTT. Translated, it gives CASSAGTGFQPQHF.

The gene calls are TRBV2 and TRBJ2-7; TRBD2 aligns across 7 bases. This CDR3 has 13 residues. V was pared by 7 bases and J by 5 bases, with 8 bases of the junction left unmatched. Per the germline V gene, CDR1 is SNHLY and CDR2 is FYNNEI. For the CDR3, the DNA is TGTGCCAGCAAGACTAGCCTTGTGAACGAGCAGTACTTC. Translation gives CASKTSLVNEQYF.

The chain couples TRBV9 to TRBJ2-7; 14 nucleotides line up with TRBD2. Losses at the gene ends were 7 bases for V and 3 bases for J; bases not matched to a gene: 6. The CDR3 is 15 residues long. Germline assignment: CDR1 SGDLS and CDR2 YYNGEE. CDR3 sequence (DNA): TGTGCCAGCGGCGCCGGGACTAGCGGGGGCTACGAGCAGTACTTC. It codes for CASGAGTSGGYEQYF.

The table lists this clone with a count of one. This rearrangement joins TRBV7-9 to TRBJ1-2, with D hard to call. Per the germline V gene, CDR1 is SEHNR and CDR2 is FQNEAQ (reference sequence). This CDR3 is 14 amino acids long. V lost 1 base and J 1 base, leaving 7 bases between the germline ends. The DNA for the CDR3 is TGTGCCAGCAGCTTAGGGCCCAATAACTATGGCTACACCTTC. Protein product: CASSLGPNNYGYTF. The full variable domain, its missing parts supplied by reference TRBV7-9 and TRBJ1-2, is DTGVSQNPRHKITKRGQNVTFRCDPISEHNRLYWYRQTLGQGPEFLTYFQNEAQLEKSRLLSDRFSAERPKGSFSTLEIQRTEQGDSAMYLCASSLGPNNYGYTFGSGTRLTVV.

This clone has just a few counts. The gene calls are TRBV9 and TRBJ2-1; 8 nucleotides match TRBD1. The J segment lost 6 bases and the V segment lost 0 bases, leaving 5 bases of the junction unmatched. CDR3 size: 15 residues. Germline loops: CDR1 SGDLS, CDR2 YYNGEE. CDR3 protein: CASSVGETGVNEQFF. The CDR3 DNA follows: TGTGCCAGCAGCGTAGGAGAGACAGGGGTCAATGAGCAGTTCTTC. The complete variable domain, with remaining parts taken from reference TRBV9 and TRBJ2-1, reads DSGVTQTPKHLITATGQRVTLRCSPRSGDLSVYWYQQSLDQGLQFLIQYYNGEERAKGNILERFSAQQFPDLHSELNLSSLELGDSALYFCASSVGETGVNEQFFGPGTRLTVL.

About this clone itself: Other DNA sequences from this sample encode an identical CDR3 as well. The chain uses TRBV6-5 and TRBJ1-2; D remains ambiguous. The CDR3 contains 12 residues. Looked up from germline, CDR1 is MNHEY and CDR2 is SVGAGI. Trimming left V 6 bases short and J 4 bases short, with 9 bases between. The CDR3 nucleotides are TGTGCCAGCAGCCCCAGAGGCTATGGCTACACCTTC. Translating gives CASSPRGYGYTF.

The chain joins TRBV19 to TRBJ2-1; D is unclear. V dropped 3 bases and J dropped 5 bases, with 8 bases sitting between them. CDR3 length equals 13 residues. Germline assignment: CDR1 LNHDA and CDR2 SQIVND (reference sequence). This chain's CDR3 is CASSIGQNNEQFF. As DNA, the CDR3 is TGTGCCAGTAGTATTGGGCAAAACAATGAGCAGTTCTTC.

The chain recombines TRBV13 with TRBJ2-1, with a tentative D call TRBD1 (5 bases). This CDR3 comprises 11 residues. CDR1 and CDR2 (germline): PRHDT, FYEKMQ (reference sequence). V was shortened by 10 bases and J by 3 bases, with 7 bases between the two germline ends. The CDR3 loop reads CATDSYNEQFF. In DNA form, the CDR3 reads TGTGCCACCGACAGCTACAATGAGCAGTTCTTC. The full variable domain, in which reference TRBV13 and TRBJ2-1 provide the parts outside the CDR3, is AAGVIQSPRHLIKEKRETATLKCYPIPRHDTVYWYQQGPGQDPQFLISFYEKMQSDKGSIPDRFSAQQFSDYHSELNMSSLELGDSALYFCATDSYNEQFFGPGTRLTVL.

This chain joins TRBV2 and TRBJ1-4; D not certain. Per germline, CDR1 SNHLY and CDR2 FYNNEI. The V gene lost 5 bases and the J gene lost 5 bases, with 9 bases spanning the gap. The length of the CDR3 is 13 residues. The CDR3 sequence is CASSSGYNEKLFF. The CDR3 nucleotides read TGTGCCAGCAGTTCAGGCTACAATGAAAAACTGTTTTTT. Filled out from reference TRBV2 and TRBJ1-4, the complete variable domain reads EPEVTQTPSHQVTQMGQEVILRCVPISNHLYFYWYRQILGQKVEFLVSFYNNEISEKSEIFDDQFSVERPDGSNFTLKIRSTKLEDSAMYFCASSSGYNEKLFFGSGTQLSVL.

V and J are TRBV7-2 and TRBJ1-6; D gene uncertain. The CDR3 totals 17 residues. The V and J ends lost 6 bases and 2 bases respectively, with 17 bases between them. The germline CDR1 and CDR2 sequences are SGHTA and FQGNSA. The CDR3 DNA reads TGTGCCAGCAGTGCGGTGACTTCACGGACCTATAATTCACCCCTCCACTTT. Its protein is CASSAVTSRTYNSPLHF.

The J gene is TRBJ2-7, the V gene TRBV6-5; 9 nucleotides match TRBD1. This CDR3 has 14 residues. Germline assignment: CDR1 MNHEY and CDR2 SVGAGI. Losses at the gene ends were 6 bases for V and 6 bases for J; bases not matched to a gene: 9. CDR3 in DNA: TGTGCCAGCAGGCCGGGACAGGGTTCGTCCGAGCAGTACTTC. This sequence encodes CASRPGQGSSEQYF.

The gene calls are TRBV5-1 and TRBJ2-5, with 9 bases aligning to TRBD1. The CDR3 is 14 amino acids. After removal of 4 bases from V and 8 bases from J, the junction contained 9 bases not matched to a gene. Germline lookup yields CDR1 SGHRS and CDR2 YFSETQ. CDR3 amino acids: CASSPPGQGKTQYF. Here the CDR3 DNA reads TGCGCCAGCAGCCCTCCGGGACAGGGAAAAACCCAGTACTTC. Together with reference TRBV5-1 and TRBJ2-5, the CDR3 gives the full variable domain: KAGVTQTPRYLIKTRGQQVTLSCSPISGHRSVSWYQQTPGQGLQFLFEYFSETQRNKGNFPGRFSGRQFSNSRSEMNVSTLELGDSALYLCASSPPGQGKTQYFGPGTRLLVL.

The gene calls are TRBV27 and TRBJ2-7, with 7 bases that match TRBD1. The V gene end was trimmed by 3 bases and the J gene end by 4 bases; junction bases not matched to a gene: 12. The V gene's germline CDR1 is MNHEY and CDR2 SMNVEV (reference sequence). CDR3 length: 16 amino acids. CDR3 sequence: CASSFGQGVKKYEQYF. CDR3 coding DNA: TGTGCCAGCAGTTTCGGCCAGGGGGTAAAGAAGTACGAGCAGTACTTC.

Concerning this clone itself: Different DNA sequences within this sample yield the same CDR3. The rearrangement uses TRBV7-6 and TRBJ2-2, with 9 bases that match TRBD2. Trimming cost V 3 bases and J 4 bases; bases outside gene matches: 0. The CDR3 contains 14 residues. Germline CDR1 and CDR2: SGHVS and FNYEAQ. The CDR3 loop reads CASSFSGGTGELFF. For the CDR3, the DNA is TGTGCCAGCAGCTTTAGCGGGGGCACCGGGGAGCTGTTTTTT.

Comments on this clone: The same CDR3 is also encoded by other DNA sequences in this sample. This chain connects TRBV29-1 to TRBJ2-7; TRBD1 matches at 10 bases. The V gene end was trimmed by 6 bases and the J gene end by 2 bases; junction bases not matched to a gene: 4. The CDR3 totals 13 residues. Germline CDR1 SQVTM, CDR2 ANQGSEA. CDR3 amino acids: CSVTGTGAYEQYF. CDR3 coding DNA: TGCAGCGTAACCGGGACAGGGGCCTACGAGCAGTACTTC.